A selection of T cell receptor beta chains follows, all from one sample in a study of T cell responses to AZD1222 COVID-19 vaccine. Only in-frame clones appear in the TCRdb table, and some are missing; sequencing was by immunoSEQ multiplex PCR. The sample includes more than 100,000 clones, around 90% of them seen just once. The material was peripheral blood, obtained 28 days after the second AZD1222 dose. Receptors originate from an adult who received the AZD1222 COVID-19 vaccine. CDR3s include the opening cysteine and the closing phenylalanine or tryptophan. Fields, in order: D gene, V gene, clone size, J gene, CDR3 DNA, CDR3 protein. A D gene is named only where the DNA matches it firmly. Clone size is stated in some rows and not others, as once, few, many or a class when expanded.

NA,TRBV6-5,NA,TRBJ2-3,TGTGCCAGCAGTTACTCTAAAGCGGCAGATACGCAGTATTTT,CASSYSKAADTQYF
NA,TRBV27,NA,TRBJ1-2,TGTGCCAGCAGTACCGGGCAGGGCTCCTATGGCTACACCTTC,CASSTGQGSYGYTF
NA,TRBV6-1,NA,TRBJ1-4,TGTGCCAGCAGTGGGTGGACCGTCGGGCAGGCTAATGAAAAACTGTTTTTT,CASSGWTVGQANEKLFF
TRBD1,TRBV9,NA,TRBJ1-6,TGTGCCAGCAGCAAGACAGGGCCTAATTCACCCCTCCACTTT,CASSKTGPNSPLHF
NA,TRBV19,NA,TRBJ1-5,TGTGCCAGTAGTAAGGGACGGCCCCAGCATTTT,CASSKGRPQHF
TRBD1,TRBV12-3/TRBV12-4,NA,TRBJ2-5,TGTGCCAGCAGTCCGACAGGGGACGAGACCCAGTACTTC,CASSPTGDETQYF
TRBD1,TRBV19,few,TRBJ1-6,TGTGCCAGTAGTATCACAGGGGCGGTGTATAATTCACCCCTCCACTTT,CASSITGAVYNSPLHF
NA,TRBV19,once,TRBJ1-5,TGTGCCAGTAGTATGGGGATGCTTGAGGGCTGGAATCAGCCCCAGCATTTT,CASSMGMLEGWNQPQHF
NA,TRBV18,NA,TRBJ1-6,TGTGCCAGCTCACCACGGGTTGGGTTGTCCTATAATTCACCCCTCCACTTT,CASSPRVGLSYNSPLHF
TRBD1,TRBV5-1,NA,TRBJ2-1,TGCGCCAGCAGGCGGGGACAGGGGCTGGATGAGCAGTTCTTC,CASRRGQGLDEQFF
NA,TRBV10-1,NA,TRBJ1-4,TGCCCCAGGTTTGGTGAAAAACTGTTTTTT,CPRFGEKLFF
TRBD2,TRBV6-2/TRBV6-3,NA,TRBJ2-1,TGTGCCAGCAGTTACAACAGCGGGAGCTCTGAGCAGTTCTTC,CASSYNSGSSEQFF
TRBD1,TRBV12-5,few,TRBJ2-2,TGTGCTAGTGGTGGGGGACAGGGGTGGACCGGGGAGCTGTTTTTT,CASGGGQGWTGELFF
NA,TRBV5-8,NA,TRBJ1-1,TGTGCCAGCAGCTTGCAGATCATGAACACTGAAGCTTTCTTT,CASSLQIMNTEAFF
TRBD2,TRBV23-1,NA,TRBJ2-2,TGCGCCAGCAGTCAGCTCGGGACTAGCGGGCCTGCGAACACCGGGGAGCTGTTTTTT,CASSQLGTSGPANTGELFF
TRBD2,TRBV5-1,NA,TRBJ2-1,TGCGCCAGCAGCAGTATAGCGGGAGTAGTCAATGAGCAGTTCTTC,CASSSIAGVVNEQFF
TRBD1,TRBV5-5,NA,TRBJ1-2,TGTGCCAGCAGCTTACCAGGGGGTTCAAACTATGGCTACACCTTC,CASSLPGGSNYGYTF
NA,TRBV6-1,NA,TRBJ1-1,TGTGCCAGCAGTGAAAAGGGGCAGGGGCCCATGAACACTGAAGCTTTCTTT,CASSEKGQGPMNTEAFF
TRBD2,TRBV9,NA,TRBJ2-5,TGTGCCAGCAGCACCGGACTAGCGGGAGTGGTAGAGACCCAGTACTTC,CASSTGLAGVVETQYF
TRBD1,TRBV5-8,NA,TRBJ2-1,TGTGCCAGCAGGACCGGGACAGGGAAATACAATGAGCAGTTCTTC,CASRTGTGKYNEQFF
NA,TRBV2,NA,TRBJ2-2,TGTGCCAGCAGTGAAGCAGGGGGTAACACCGGGGAGCTGTTTTTT,CASSEAGGNTGELFF
NA,TRBV29-1,NA,TRBJ1-1,TGCAGCGTTGTTCAGGGGTTGCAAACTGAAGCTTTCTTT,CSVVQGLQTEAFF
TRBD1,TRBV3-1/TRBV3-2,NA,TRBJ1-2,TGTGCCAGCAGCCAAGAGGGGACAGCTTTTTATGGCTACACCTTC,CASSQEGTAFYGYTF
NA,TRBV5-1,once,TRBJ2-1,TGCGCCAGCAGCTTGGCGGGGGCCCCATACAATGAGCAGTTCTTC,CASSLAGAPYNEQFF
TRBD1,TRBV2,once,TRBJ1-3,TGTGCCAGCAGTGTGGACAGGGGATGGTCTGGAAACACCATATATTTT,CASSVDRGWSGNTIYF